One sample yielded the 32 T cell receptor beta chains listed below, sequenced in a study of blood T cell repertoires in COVID-19 (TCRdb year 2020). The method was the immunoSEQ multiplex PCR assay. As stored in TCRdb, this immuneACCESS dataset retains in-frame rearrangements with V and J assigned. A fraction of the clones does not appear; measured against another copy, unresolved V genes explain less than half of the discrepancy, and the remainder lacks a known reason. In all, the sample holds some 170,000 clones, and approximately 93% of those were seen once. Approximately 2% of the sample lies in the top ten. Sample: peripheral blood. Every receptor here comes from a woman aged 55-70 years with COVID-19, enrolled during active disease.

CDR3 loop: CASSQDWRDTIYF. The CDR3 bases are TGTGCCAGCAGCCAAGATTGGCGGGACACCATATATTTT. The J gene is TRBJ1-3, the V gene TRBV3-1 (or the pseudogene TRBV3-2); D is ambiguous. Per the germline V gene, CDR1 is LGHDT and CDR2 is YNNKEL (reference sequence). Deletions cut 0 bases from V and 8 bases from J, with 8 bases between. This CDR3 spans 13 amino acids.

The chain links TRBV19 to TRBJ2-3, with TRBD1 identical over 10 bases. Trimming took 4 bases from V and 7 from J; bases not matched to a gene: 8. Germline CDR1 reads LNHDA; CDR2 reads SQIVND (reference sequence). This CDR3 has 15 residues. CDR3 sequence (DNA): TGTGCCAGTAGTAAAGGGGGGGACAGGGGACATACGCAGTATTTT. Its protein product is CASSKGGDRGHTQYF. Supplemented by reference TRBV19 and TRBJ2-3, the full variable domain reads DGGITQSPKYLFRKEGQNVTLSCEQNLNHDAMYWYRQDPGQGLRLIYYSQIVNDFQKGDIAEGYSVSREKKESFPLTVTSAQKNPTAFYLCASSKGGDRGHTQYFGPGTRLTVL.

The rearrangement uses TRBV4-1 and TRBJ1-5, with D maybe TRBD1 (6 bases). The CDR3 totals 15 residues. Trimming cost V 6 bases and J 5 bases, with 17 bases left between them. CDR1 and CDR2 (germline): MGHRA, YSYEKL. For the CDR3, the DNA is TGCGCCAGCAGTCTAGGACCGGGACAACATCAGCCCCAGCATTTT. This gives the protein CASSLGPGQHQPQHF.

The V call is TRBV11-2, the J call TRBJ1-5, with no clear D. The germline gives CDR1 SGHAT, CDR2 FQNNGV. Trimming shortened V by 5 bases and J by 4 bases, and 9 bases separated the two germline ends. The CDR3 extends over 13 amino acids. The CDR3 reads CASSASLNQPQHF. CDR3 sequence (DNA): TGTGCCAGCAGCGCCAGTTTAAATCAGCCCCAGCATTTT.

The rearrangement links TRBV9 to TRBJ1-2, with a weak D call TRBD1 (5 bases). The CDR3 has 14 amino acids. Germline V lookup: CDR1 SGDLS, CDR2 YYNGEE. V lost 0 bases and J 3 bases, leaving 9 bases between the germline ends. The CDR3 region is CASSVVTGHYGYTF. The CDR3 bases are TGTGCCAGCAGCGTAGTAACAGGACACTATGGCTACACCTTC.

This clone was detected only once. V and J are TRBV29-1 and TRBJ2-2, with 7 bases aligning to TRBD1. Germline trimming cut 7 bases from V and 0 bases from J; bases unmatched to any gene: 8. The CDR3 has 15 residues. Germline V CDR1 and CDR2: SQVTM, ANQGSEA. The CDR3 here is CSARPGTANTGELFF. CDR3 DNA: TGCAGCGCCCGACCGGGGACAGCGAACACCGGGGAGCTGTTTTTT.

The rearrangement uses TRBV7-9 and TRBJ2-3, with TRBD2 identical over 9 bases. The CDR3 totals 13 residues. Germline V lookup: CDR1 SEHNR, CDR2 FQNEAQ (reference sequence). Trimming removed 7 bases from V and 6 bases from J; junction bases left unmatched: 5. CDR3 in DNA: TGTGCCAGCAACCGCGGGGGGGCTGATACGCAGTATTTT. It yields the protein CASNRGGADTQYF.

V usage is TRBV21-1 and J usage is TRBJ1-3; whether TRBD1, the table's D call, matches the DNA was not checked. TRBV21-1 is noted as a pseudogene. The CDR3 consists of 15 residues. CDR3 nucleotide sequence: TGTGCCAGGGACAGGGGCCGACGCTCTGGAAACACCATATATTTT. Its protein is CARDRGRRSGNTIYF.

The chain links TRBV4-1 to TRBJ2-3; 14 bases align to TRBD2. Germline CDR1 is MGHRA and CDR2 is YSYEKL. Trimming took 4 bases from V and 2 from J; bases not matched to a gene: 5. This CDR3 has 17 amino acids. DNA of the CDR3: TGCGCCAGCAGCCCTCAGACTAGCGGGGGGGTCACAGATACGCAGTATTTT. It yields the protein CASSPQTSGGVTDTQYF.

Concerning this clone itself: The same CDR3 is also encoded by other DNA sequences in this sample. The J gene is TRBJ1-1, the V gene TRBV19; D uncertain. Germline-derived CDR1 and CDR2 are LNHDA and SQIVND (reference sequence). CDR3 length: 12 residues. Trimming left V 8 bases short and J 1 base short, with 8 bases between. The CDR3 sequence is CASGTGNTEAFF. Here the CDR3 DNA reads TGTGCCAGTGGTACGGGGAACACTGAAGCTTTCTTT.

J is TRBJ1-1 and V is TRBV5-6; D not resolved. CDR3 length: 14 amino acids. Per the germline V gene, CDR1 is SGHDT and CDR2 is YYEEEE. V lost 7 bases and J lost 8, with 21 bases in between. The CDR3 DNA reads TGTGCCAGCCGAATAATCCTCTTGAGGGAAGAAGCTTTCTTT. Protein product: CASRIILLREEAFF.

This rearrangement joins TRBV18 to TRBJ1-5, with D uncertain. The V end lost 9 bases, the J end lost 0 bases, and 18 bases lay between the germline ends. The CDR3 is 16 residues long. Germline V gives CDR1 KGHSH, CDR2 LQKENI. The DNA of the CDR3 is TGTGCCAGTTCCCGAACCGGGGTTAATAGCAATCAGCCCCAGCATTTT. Amino acid sequence: CASSRTGVNSNQPQHF.

For the CDR3, the DNA is TGTGCCAGCAGTTACTCGGGACAGGGGGGTGATGAGCAGTTCTTC. It specifies CASSYSGQGGDEQFF. The V and J genes are TRBV6-5 and TRBJ2-1; 11 bases agree with TRBD1. Germline lookup yields CDR1 MNHEY and CDR2 SVGAGI. The CDR3 loop spans 15 amino acids. V shed 0 bases, J shed 8 bases, and the junction held 3 bases outside the gene matches.

J is TRBJ2-3 and V is TRBV6-2 or TRBV6-3; TRBD2 matches at 9 bases. V dropped 1 base and J dropped 2; count of bases not matched to a gene: 7. The CDR3 has 17 residues. Germline CDR1 reads MNHEY; CDR2 reads SVGEGT. CDR3 residues: CASSYFFASGATDTQYF. CDR3 sequence (DNA): TGTGCCAGCAGTTACTTTTTCGCTAGCGGGGCCACAGATACGCAGTATTTT.

DNA of the CDR3: TGTGCCAGCAGCTTGGCAGAGAACACCGGGGAGCTGTTTTTT. Translated, it gives CASSLAENTGELFF. This sequence joins TRBV7-2 and TRBJ2-2; D unresolved. Germline CDR1 is SGHTA and CDR2 is FQGNSA. Trimming stripped 3 bases from V and 1 base from J, with 6 bases between. This CDR3 contains 14 residues.

This clone was detected once. The rearrangement uses TRBV25-1 and TRBJ1-1; maybe TRBD1 (5 bases). V was clipped by 1 base and J by 1 base, with 10 bases between them. Per germline, CDR1 MGHDK and CDR2 SYGVNS. CDR3 size: 15 residues. Here the CDR3 reads CASSEWGRRNTEAFF. CDR3 nucleotide sequence: TGTGCCAGCAGTGAATGGGGGAGGAGGAACACTGAAGCTTTCTTT. The full variable domain, completed using reference TRBV25-1 and TRBJ1-1, is EADIYQTPRYLVIGTGKKITLECSQTMGHDKMYWYQQDPGMELHLIHYSYGVNSTEKGDLSSESTVSRIRTEHFPLTLESARPSHTSQYLCASSEWGRRNTEAFFGQGTRLTVV.

The CDR3 here is CASSLGVLRTDTQYF. DNA of the CDR3: TGCGCCAGCAGCTTGGGTGTTCTCCGCACAGATACGCAGTATTTT. The gene calls are TRBV5-1 and TRBJ2-3; D is undetermined. The V end lost 0 bases, the J end lost 1 base, and 9 bases lay between the germline ends. Germline V gene data show CDR1 as SGHRS and CDR2 as YFSETQ. There are 15 residues in the CDR3.

The genes are TRBV11-2 and TRBJ2-5, with TRBD1 as a possible D gene (7 bases). Germline V gene lookup returns CDR1 SGHAT and CDR2 FQNNGV. Trimming removed 4 bases from V and 5 bases from J, with 14 bases in between. The CDR3 contains 14 residues. The CDR3 loop is CASSSYRGGETQYF. The CDR3 coding sequence is TGTGCCAGCAGCTCCTACAGGGGAGGTGAGACCCAGTACTTC.

The gene calls are TRBV2 and TRBJ1-4; D possibly corresponds to TRBD1 (5 bases). The CDR3 has 12 amino acids. Per germline, CDR1 SNHLY and CDR2 FYNNEI. V shed 6 bases and J shed 4 bases, with 6 bases lying between them. CDR3 sequence (DNA): TGTGCCAGCAGGGGGCTTAATGAAAAACTGTTTTTT. It is translated as CASRGLNEKLFF.

The rearrangement joins TRBV6-1 to TRBJ2-5, with unresolved D. In germline, CDR1 is MNHNS, CDR2 SASEGT. This CDR3 is 14 amino acids long. V dropped 2 bases and J dropped 1 base, with 8 bases sitting between them. The CDR3: CASSEWSSQETQYF. The CDR3 DNA follows: TGTGCCAGCAGTGAATGGTCCAGCCAAGAGACCCAGTACTTC.

The chain carries TRBV29-1 and TRBJ1-1; 11 bases map to TRBD1. The trim removed 6 bases at V and 6 bases at J, leaving 12 bases unmatched. Germline V lookup: CDR1 SQVTM, CDR2 ANQGSEA. The CDR3 contains 15 residues. CDR3 sequence reads: CSVKAGTGGFAEAFF. DNA of the CDR3: TGCAGCGTCAAAGCCGGGACAGGGGGATTCGCTGAAGCTTTCTTT.

This clone was seen just once. V is TRBV6-1 and J is TRBJ2-2, with D possibly matching TRBD1 (5 bases). The CDR3 consists of 12 residues. V was clipped by 2 bases and J by 15 bases, with 13 bases between them. Per germline, CDR1 MNHNS and CDR2 SASEGT. The chain's CDR3 is CASSEWQGSLFF. The CDR3 DNA sequence: TGTGCCAGCAGTGAATGGCAGGGTAGTTTGTTTTTT.

This chain uses TRBV25-1 with TRBJ1-1, with a weak D call TRBD1 (6 bases). Per germline, CDR1 MGHDK and CDR2 SYGVNS. CDR3 length equals 14 residues. V lost 1 base, J lost 0 bases, and 6 bases lay in between. The CDR3: CASSEWTVNTEAFF. The CDR3 DNA reads as TGTGCCAGCAGTGAATGGACAGTGAACACTGAAGCTTTCTTT.

The sample holds one count of this clone. The CDR3 DNA is TGTGCCAGCAGCTCAGGGCCTCCTATTGGAAACACCATATATTTT. Amino acid sequence: CASSSGPPIGNTIYF. The chain couples TRBV2 to TRBJ1-3; tentative D call: TRBD1 (5 bases). The germline V and J ends were trimmed by 6 bases and 3 bases, with 15 bases remaining between them. CDR1 is SNHLY and CDR2 is FYNNEI in the germline V gene. The CDR3 is 15 residues long. The full variable domain, completed using reference TRBV2 and TRBJ1-3, is EPEVTQTPSHQVTQMGQEVILRCVPISNHLYFYWYRQILGQKVEFLVSFYNNEISEKSEIFDDQFSVERPDGSNFTLKIRSTKLEDSAMYFCASSSGPPIGNTIYFGEGSWLTVV.

In DNA, the CDR3 is TGTGCCAGCAGCTTGGCTACCGGACAGGGTATTTCACCCCTCCACTTT. As protein: CASSLATGQGISPLHF. V and J are TRBV5-4 and TRBJ1-6; TRBD1 matches at 8 bases. CDR1 SGHNT and CDR2 YYREEE come from the germline V gene (reference sequence). CDR3 length: 16 residues. The junction had 8 bases not matched to a gene; V was cut back by 0 bases and J by 9 bases. The variable domain in full, completed from reference TRBV5-4 and TRBJ1-6, reads ETGVTQSPTHLIKTRGQQVTLRCSSQSGHNTVSWYQQALGQGPQFIFQYYREEENGRGNFPPRFSGLQFPNYSSELNVNALELDDSALYLCASSLATGQGISPLHFGNGTRLTVT.

The gene calls are TRBV2 and TRBJ1-2; perhaps TRBD1 as D (5 bases). CDR1 SNHLY and CDR2 FYNNEI come from the germline V gene. This CDR3 spans 12 amino acids. The germline V and J ends were trimmed by 7 bases and 7 bases, with 13 bases remaining between them. DNA of the CDR3: TGTGCCAGCACACGGGGGGTTGGTGGCTACACCTTC. Amino acids: CASTRGVGGYTF. The entire variable domain, with the rest obtained from reference TRBV2 and TRBJ1-2, is as follows: EPEVTQTPSHQVTQMGQEVILRCVPISNHLYFYWYRQILGQKVEFLVSFYNNEISEKSEIFDDQFSVERPDGSNFTLKIRSTKLEDSAMYFCASTRGVGGYTFGSGTRLTVV.

The rearrangement uses TRBV6-5 and TRBJ1-1; D may be TRBD1 (6 bases). V was pared by 4 bases and J by 6 bases, with 9 bases between. Germline V CDR1 and CDR2: MNHEY, SVGAGI. CDR3 size: 12 residues. As DNA, the CDR3 is TGTGCCAGCAGTTTTAAGGGGGCTGAAGCTTTCTTT. This encodes CASSFKGAEAFF.

The chain couples TRBV7-9 to TRBJ2-7; 12 bases map to TRBD1. The V segment lost 3 bases and the J segment 6 bases; nucleotides outside the gene matches: 6. CDR1 is SEHNR, CDR2 FQNEAQ, per germline (reference sequence). The CDR3 has 15 residues. The CDR3 protein is CASSFSGTGGVEQYF. Written as DNA, the CDR3 is TGTGCCAGCAGCTTCTCCGGGACAGGGGGCGTCGAGCAGTACTTC.

The gene calls are TRBV9 and TRBJ2-5, with 10 nucleotides matching TRBD2. Germline assignment: CDR1 SGDLS and CDR2 YYNGEE. This CDR3 is built from 15 residues. The trim removed 4 bases at V and 2 bases at J, leaving 5 bases unmatched. In DNA, the CDR3 is TGTGCCAGCAGCACCAGCGGGGGGGCTCAAGAGACCCAGTACTTC. Translating gives CASSTSGGAQETQYF.

V is TRBV9 and J is TRBJ2-3; 7 bases fit TRBD1. The CDR3 consists of 17 residues. V shed 3 bases and J 2 bases; nucleotides not matched to a gene: 12. CDR1 is SGDLS and CDR2 is YYNGEE in the germline V gene. CDR3 nucleotide sequence: TGTGCCAGCAGCGCCCCACAGGGGAAGGTCACCACAGATACGCAGTATTTT. It specifies CASSAPQGKVTTDTQYF.

The chain uses TRBV27 and TRBJ2-2, with TRBD1 matching over 7 bases. Germline CDR1 is MNHEY and CDR2 is SMNVEV (reference sequence). V lost 6 bases and J lost 4; bases outside the gene matches: 5. The CDR3 runs 14 residues. In DNA form, the CDR3 reads TGTGCCAGCAGACATGACAGGGCCACCGGGGAGCTGTTTTTT. Translating gives CASRHDRATGELFF.

The gene calls are TRBV19 and TRBJ2-3, with 9 bases that match TRBD2. CDR1 LNHDA and CDR2 SQIVND come from the germline V gene (reference sequence). CDR3 length equals 13 residues. The V segment lost 10 bases and the J segment 0 bases; nucleotides outside the gene matches: 2. The CDR3 region has the DNA TGTGCCACTAGCGGGGTGAGCACAGATACGCAGTATTTT. Translation: CATSGVSTDTQYF.